Below, 29 T cell receptor beta chains from the same sample are listed, as sequenced in a study of patients and donors after allogeneic stem cell transplantation (dated by TCRdb to about 2020). Libraries were made using RT-PCR. Sequencer: NextSeq 550. In TCRdb, the public reads were trimmed at Q25 with fastp and aligned with MiXCR, with productive beta chains retained. Each entry merges the rows of one CDR3 protein and shows their most common DNA and genes. The sample table holds approximately 410,000 distinct CDR3 sequences, of which around 16% were seen once. Over 6% of the sample lies in the top ten. Sequences were obtained from blood, either unsorted or a sorted T cell fraction (not recorded which). The receptors here all came from a human donor who was either an allogeneic HSCT recipient or a stem cell or donor lymphocyte infusion donor (not recorded which). It is not recorded whose cells these are; they may come from a transplant donor.

This clonotype came up a few times. This chain connects TRBV5-1 to TRBJ2-7; TRBD1 might be the D (6 bases). Germline V CDR1 and CDR2: SGHRS, YFSETQ. Trimming removed 3 bases at V and 0 bases at J, with 13 bases between. The CDR3 runs 15 residues. The chain's CDR3 is CASSSGDRSSYEQYF. CDR3 DNA: TGCGCCAGCAGCTCTGGAGACAGGAGCTCCTACGAGCAGTACTTC.

This clonotype turned up a few times. V and J are TRBV11-1 and TRBJ2-7, with D perhaps matching TRBD1 (5 bases). This CDR3 spans 15 amino acids. Germline-derived CDR1 and CDR2 are SGHAT and FQDESV (reference sequence). V was pared by 3 bases and J by 5 bases, with 17 bases between. CDR3 protein: CASSLAGQDNDEQYF. The CDR3 DNA follows: TGTGCCAGCAGCTTGGCTGGGCAGGACAACGACGAGCAGTACTTC.

This clonotype was detected only a few times. V gene TRBV6-1 combines with J gene TRBJ2-1, with D possibly being TRBD1 (5 bases). The V gene's germline CDR1 is MNHNS and CDR2 SASEGT. The CDR3 sequence is 13 residues long. The CDR3 spells CGSLQGIRNEQFF. In DNA form, the CDR3 reads TGTGGATCCTTGCAGGGCATACGCAATGAGCAGTTCTTC.

This clonotype was detected ten times or more. The J gene is TRBJ2-1, the V gene TRBV15; TRBD1 matches 7 bases. CDR1 is LNHNV, CDR2 YYDKDF, per germline (reference sequence). The CDR3 loop spans 16 amino acids. V shed 0 bases, J shed 8 bases, and the junction held 10 bases outside the gene matches. CDR3 protein: CATSREGMNRGDEQFF. The CDR3 DNA sequence: TGTGCCACCAGCAGAGAGGGTATGAACAGGGGCGATGAGCAGTTCTTC.

The sample holds a few counts of this clonotype. The J gene is TRBJ2-1, the V gene TRBV19; 9 nucleotides match TRBD2. With 2 bases clipped from V and 7 bases from J, the junction kept 6 bases outside the gene matches. Germline lookup yields CDR1 LNHDA and CDR2 SQIVND (reference sequence). The CDR3 has 15 amino acids. CDR3 protein: CASSIIAGAWNEQFF. The CDR3 DNA is TGTGCCAGTAGTATAATAGCGGGAGCTTGGAATGAGCAGTTCTTC.

Only a few counts were recorded for this clonotype. The chain links TRBV20-1 to TRBJ1-5, with 7 bases fitting TRBD1. Trimming took 1 base from V and 2 from J; bases not matched to a gene: 2. CDR1 is DFQATT, CDR2 SNEGSKA, per germline (reference sequence). This CDR3 region has 14 residues. In DNA, the CDR3 is TGCAGTGCTAGAGCAGGGGGTCGCAATCAGCCCCAGCATTTT. It codes for CSARAGGRNQPQHF.

The chain employs TRBV5-1 and TRBJ2-2, with 7 positions matching TRBD1. This CDR3 region has 16 residues. Germline CDR1 reads SGHRS; CDR2 reads YFSETQ. Trimming cost V 4 bases and J 6 bases; bases outside gene matches: 12. CDR3 sequence reads: CASSPNRGHGAGELFF. CDR3 nucleotides: TGCGCCAGCAGCCCGAACAGGGGTCATGGAGCCGGGGAGCTGTTTTTT. Full variable domain (rest looked up from reference TRBV5-1 and TRBJ2-2): KAGVTQTPRYLIKTRGQQVTLSCSPISGHRSVSWYQQTPGQGLQFLFEYFSETQRNKGNFPGRFSGRQFSNSRSEMNVSTLELGDSALYLCASSPNRGHGAGELFFGEGSRLTVL.

The chain carries TRBV5-1 and TRBJ2-2; D gene ambiguous. Trimming removed 0 bases from V and 0 bases from J, with 9 bases in between. Germline-derived CDR1 and CDR2 are SGHRS and YFSETQ. The CDR3 covers 16 residues. CDR3 sequence: CASSLGVSANTGELFF. The DNA for the CDR3 is TGCGCCAGCAGCTTGGGGGTCTCCGCGAACACCGGGGAGCTGTTTTTT.

The rearrangement uses TRBV7-3 and TRBJ2-1; D possibly corresponds to TRBD2 (6 bases). V was cut by 1 base and J by 6 bases, with 10 bases left in between. Germline V gene sequence: CDR1 SGHTA, CDR2 FQGTGA. The CDR3 extends over 14 amino acids. This CDR3 is CASSLRRGGNEQFF. CDR3 coding DNA: TGTGCCAGCAGCTTAAGGCGGGGAGGCAATGAGCAGTTCTTC.

This clonotype was seen a handful of times. V and J are TRBV25-1 and TRBJ1-1; D is ambiguous. The CDR3 totals 11 residues. Trimming removed 6 bases from V and 8 bases from J, with 10 bases in between. Germline V CDR1 and CDR2: MGHDK, SYGVNS. The CDR3 sequence: CASRVWHEAFF. DNA for the CDR3: TGTGCCAGCAGGGTATGGCACGAAGCTTTCTTT.

The V call is TRBV20-1, the J call TRBJ2-4; 9 nucleotides match TRBD1. The CDR3 is 14 residues long. Germline V lookup: CDR1 DFQATT, CDR2 SNEGSKA (reference sequence). V lost 4 bases to trimming and J lost 6 bases; unmatched junction nucleotides: 7. CDR3 bases: TGCAGTGCTAACCCCACAGGGGGCAGAAACATTCAGTACTTC. Encoded protein: CSANPTGGRNIQYF.

This clonotype was found a few times. The chain recombines TRBV5-6 with TRBJ2-2; D unclear. Germline V gene sequence: CDR1 SGHDT, CDR2 YYEEEE. Trimming shortened V by 1 base and J by 0 bases, and 10 bases separated the two germline ends. This CDR3 is built from 16 residues. The CDR3 reads CASSLIKETNTGELFF. The CDR3 region has the DNA TGTGCCAGCAGCTTGATTAAGGAGACGAACACCGGGGAGCTGTTTTTT.

V is TRBV30 and J is TRBJ1-4; D ambiguous. Trimming left V 0 bases short and J 0 bases short, with 5 bases between. This CDR3 contains 14 residues. Per the germline V gene, CDR1 is GTSNPN and CDR2 is SVGIG (reference sequence). The CDR3 loop reads CAWSVTATNEKLFF. CDR3 in DNA: TGTGCCTGGAGTGTAACAGCAACTAATGAAAAACTGTTTTTT.

This clonotype has only a few counts. The rearrangement joins TRBV19 to TRBJ1-1; 7 positions match TRBD1. V trimming: 5 bases; J trimming: 10 bases; junction bases outside the gene matches: 7. The CDR3 consists of 12 residues. Germline-derived CDR1 and CDR2 are LNHDA and SQIVND (reference sequence). The CDR3 loop is CASSETGHSAFF. The CDR3 DNA reads TGTGCCAGTAGTGAGACAGGGCATTCAGCTTTCTTT.

This chain connects TRBV27 to TRBJ2-7, with TRBD1 matching 9 bases. CDR3 length: 14 residues. Germline values: CDR1 MNHEY, CDR2 SMNVEV (reference sequence). Trimming took 5 bases from V and 4 from J; bases not matched to a gene: 6. The CDR3 is CASSTQGAGYEQYF. CDR3 in DNA: TGTGCCAGCAGTACACAGGGGGCGGGTTACGAGCAGTACTTC.

The rearrangement joins TRBV20-1 to TRBJ2-1; D not certain. CDR3 length: 18 amino acids. CDR1 is DFQATT, CDR2 SNEGSKA, per germline (reference sequence). The V gene lost 3 bases and the J gene lost 0 bases, with 21 bases spanning the gap. The CDR3 protein is CSARRTLHRPSSYNEQFF. DNA of the CDR3: TGCAGTGCTAGGAGGACCCTTCACCGCCCAAGCTCCTACAATGAGCAGTTCTTC.

The chain links TRBV2 to TRBJ2-5; 8 positions agree with TRBD2. The CDR3 loop spans 13 amino acids. The germline CDR1 and CDR2 sequences are SNHLY and FYNNEI. The CDR3 here is CACAAGEWETQYF. CDR3 sequence (DNA): TGTGCTTGCGCAGCGGGAGAATGGGAGACCCAGTACTTC.

Of note for this clonotype: This could be a read error, since a much larger clone is one nucleotide away. The conserved closing phenylalanine or tryptophan is absent in this CDR3, likely reflecting a read error. V gene TRBV27 combines with J gene TRBJ2-1; TRBD2 matches at 12 bases. The CDR3 has 15 residues. The ends lost 8 bases at V and 9 bases at J; junction bases unmatched: 11. Looked up from germline, CDR1 is MNHEY and CDR2 is SMNVEV (reference sequence). The CDR3, as DNA: TGTGCCAGCCGAATCGGACTAGCGGGGCTGGGTGAGCAGTTCCTC. Protein product: CASRIGLAGLGEQFL.

The table lists this clonotype with a few counts. V usage is TRBV3-1 and J usage is TRBJ2-6; D uncertain. Germline V gene data show CDR1 as LGHDT and CDR2 as YNNKEL (reference sequence). The CDR3 consists of 16 residues. Trimming left V 3 bases short and J 2 bases short, with 11 bases between. The CDR3 loop is CASSQRRAPGANVLTF. CDR3 nucleotide sequence: TGTGCCAGCAGCCAGAGAAGAGCTCCTGGGGCCAACGTCCTGACTTTC.

This chain links TRBV12-3 or TRBV12-4 with TRBJ1-4, with D possibly being TRBD1 (6 bases). V was pared by 5 bases and J by 9 bases, with 16 bases between. The CDR3 is 14 amino acids. CDR3 nucleotides: TGTGCCAGCAGTCACAGGGTATGGAGGAAAAAACTGTTTTTT. Amino acids: CASSHRVWRKKLFF.

The rearrangement joins TRBV25-1 to TRBJ1-1; TRBD1 matches at 10 bases. Per germline, CDR1 MGHDK and CDR2 SYGVNS. The CDR3 consists of 15 residues. V was pared by 5 bases and J by 11 bases, with 14 bases of the junction left unmatched. DNA of the CDR3: TGTGCCAGCAGTCAAACCGGGACAGGGGCTGGTAGGGCTTTCTTT. The encoded protein is CASSQTGTGAGRAFF. The full variable domain, rest sourced from reference TRBV25-1 and TRBJ1-1, is EADIYQTPRYLVIGTGKKITLECSQTMGHDKMYWYQQDPGMELHLIHYSYGVNSTEKGDLSSESTVSRIRTEHFPLTLESARPSHTSQYLCASSQTGTGAGRAFFGQGTRLTVV.

This clonotype was detected a few times. This chain uses TRBV20-1 with TRBJ2-7; the D gene is possibly TRBD2 (7 bases). CDR1 is DFQATT, CDR2 SNEGSKA, per germline (reference sequence). This CDR3 is 15 amino acids long. The V end was cut by 3 bases, the J end by 12 bases, with 27 bases between. The CDR3 here is CSASPRSTSAGGLYF. The CDR3 coding sequence is TGCAGTGCTAGTCCCAGGTCCACTAGCGCCGGGGGGCTGTACTTC.

Regarding this clonotype: Germline is not matched at one junction end, which may reflect a read error. The chain joins TRBV2 to TRBJ2-1; 7 bases line up with TRBD2. The germline gives CDR1 SNHLY, CDR2 FYNNEI. This CDR3 region has 15 residues. The DNA for the CDR3 is TGTGCCAGCCGTGAAATCGGCGGGAGTAGGGATGAGCAGTTCTTC. Encoded protein: CASREIGGSRDEQFF.

The table lists this clonotype with many counts. The rearrangement links TRBV12-3 or TRBV12-4 to TRBJ1-5, with TRBD1 identical over 8 bases. The junction had 4 bases not matched to a gene; V was cut back by 2 bases and J by 7 bases. This CDR3 contains 14 residues. Here the CDR3 DNA reads TGTGCCAGCAGTTTACAGGGGGCTGAGCAGCCCCAGCATTTT. Translation gives CASSLQGAEQPQHF.

V is TRBV7-2 and J is TRBJ2-1; 11 bases map to TRBD2. This CDR3 contains 16 residues. CDR1 and CDR2 from the germline V gene are SGHTA and FQGNSA. After removal of 1 base from V and 7 bases from J, the junction contained 6 bases not matched to a gene. CDR3 nucleotides: TGTGCCAGCAGCTTAGAGCCTAGCGGGGGGTTAAATGAGCAGTTCTTC. Encoded protein: CASSLEPSGGLNEQFF.

The genes are TRBV5-1 and TRBJ1-1; TRBD1 matches at 10 bases. Germline V gene lookup returns CDR1 SGHRS and CDR2 YFSETQ. This CDR3 is 17 amino acids long. V was clipped by 4 bases and J by 0 bases; unmatched bases: 9. The CDR3 DNA reads TGCGCCAGCAGCAACCGACAGGGGGCTTTTTTGAACACTGAAGCTTTCTTT. It is translated as CASSNRQGAFLNTEAFF.

V is TRBV9 and J is TRBJ2-3, with D possibly called TRBD1 or TRBD2 (5 bases each). CDR3 length: 15 amino acids. Trimming took 4 bases from V and 2 from J, leaving 14 bases between them. CDR1 and CDR2 from the germline V gene are SGDLS and YYNGEE. CDR3 amino acids: CASSPLGTNTDTQYF. The DNA of the CDR3 is TGTGCCAGCAGCCCCCTTGGGACCAACACAGATACGCAGTATTTT.

The chain joins TRBV5-1 to TRBJ1-4; D remains unclear. The CDR3 extends over 16 amino acids. V dropped 4 bases and J dropped 0 bases, with 13 bases sitting between them. CDR1 and CDR2 (germline): SGHRS, YFSETQ. DNA of the CDR3: TGCGCCAGCAGCAAACTTAGGCGGGCAACTAATGAAAAACTGTTTTTT. This gives the protein CASSKLRRATNEKLFF.

This clonotype came up a few times. The chain couples TRBV6-2 or TRBV6-3 to TRBJ2-3; D uncertain. Trimming removed 2 bases at V and 2 bases at J, with 5 bases between. The CDR3 length is 13 residues. Germline V gene data show CDR1 as MNHEY and CDR2 as SVGEGT. The CDR3 reads CASSYEVTDTQYF. CDR3 sequence (DNA): TGTGCCAGCAGTTACGAGGTCACAGATACGCAGTATTTT.